This T cell receptor (beta chain) was recorded in a study of a mutant IDH1 vaccine in newly diagnosed glioma. Study as a whole: Treated individuals were about 62% male and around 40% female, averaging roughly 38 years of age.

Overall study findings and caveats: Immune responses induced by the vaccine were seen in 93.3% of patients, spanning multiple MHC alleles.

For this clone: Its specificity is unknown.

Libraries were prepared by immunoSEQ multiplex PCR; TCRdb keeps only in-frame clonotypes and omits some of them. This repertoire shows 45,000 to 70,000 clones, approximately 91% found once; its top ten account for 2% to 3%. Time point: baseline, week 1 (first vaccination visit). Regarding treatment: pre-vaccination baseline after standard-of-care therapy. There were new WHO grade 3 or 4 astrocytomas in the donors, and these were IDH1-mutant and ATRX-lost. The CDR3 has 14 residues. The germline V gene encodes CDR1 MDHEN and CDR2 SYDVKM. V dropped 2 bases and J dropped 2 bases, with 9 bases sitting between them.

The rearrangement uses TRBV28 and TRBJ2-5; D might be TRBD1 or TRBD2, each matching 6 bases. The sequenced sample was PBMCs, obtained from a glioma patient treated with radiotherapy, temozolomide or both. The sequence derives from a man aged 50 to 59 with glioma. The DNA of the CDR3 is TGTGCCAGCAGTTTAAGGGGGGAACAAGAGACCCAGTACTTC. Encoded protein: CASSLRGEQETQYF.